Sequencing of this T cell receptor (beta chain) was carried out in a study of T cells in localized non-small cell lung cancer. Notes on the study in general: For the top 100 tumor clones, a median about 50 also appeared in adjacent lung. Adjacent uninvolved lung had the highest clonality, suggesting focused antigen responses.

Method: immunoSEQ multiplex PCR; TCRdb's copy keeps in-frame clones and lacks some. The data show about 1,800 clones, with about 26% seen just once and roughly 15% held by the top ten. Germline CDR1 reads SGHDN; CDR2 reads FVKESK. CDR3 length equals 17 residues. Trimming removed 0 bases from V and 1 base from J, with 16 bases in between. This clone was observed a handful of times. Its antigen is currently unknown. The V and J genes are TRBV14 and TRBJ2-7; D tentatively reads TRBD1 or TRBD2 (5 bases each). The specimen comprised lung tumor tissue, sampled before any cancer treatment. The receptor was isolated from a woman between 35 and 70 years old with stage I lung adenocarcinoma. The CDR3 reads CASSQDWAPGRSYEQYF. In DNA, the CDR3 is TGTGCCAGCAGCCAAGATTGGGCGCCGGGACGGTCCTACGAGCAGTACTTC.